Shown below are 6 T cell receptor beta chains from a single sample sequenced in a study of cytomegalovirus exposure and HLA in healthy donors. Primers included in the PCR were 60 Vbeta and 13 Jbeta primers. The table came from immunoSEQ multiplex PCR; TCRdb's copy has only in-frame clones and leaves some out. The repertoire holds approximately 100,000 clones, with roughly nine tenths as singletons. Input material: PBMCs. All receptors derive from a man aged 25 to 45 in good health and CMV-seropositive.

In this sample, this clone turned up a few times. The chain combines TRBV2 with TRBJ2-1; 12 nucleotides line up with TRBD2. Losses at the gene ends were 9 bases for V and 6 bases for J; bases not matched to a gene: 9. This CDR3 comprises 15 residues. Germline CDR1 SNHLY, CDR2 FYNNEI. CDR3 region: CASLRSSGRGNEQFF. The CDR3 bases are TGTGCCAGTCTCCGGTCTAGCGGGAGGGGCAATGAGCAGTTCTTC.

This chain joins TRBV18 and TRBJ2-3, with a tentative D call TRBD2 (5 bases). The germline gives CDR1 KGHSH, CDR2 LQKENI. Between the trimmed V and J ends, which lost 0 bases and 6 bases, there was a span of 10 bases. The CDR3 consists of 14 residues. CDR3 residues: CASSPPAVMDTQYF. The CDR3 DNA follows: TGTGCCAGCTCACCACCAGCGGTTATGGATACGCAGTATTTT.

This chain joins TRBV27 and TRBJ1-5; D gene unclear. Germline lookup yields CDR1 MNHEY and CDR2 SMNVEV (reference sequence). Trimming pared 6 bases from V and 0 bases from J, leaving 12 bases between. The CDR3 runs 15 residues. CDR3 residues: CASSPAGYSNQPQHF. CDR3 sequence (DNA): TGTGCCAGCAGCCCAGCAGGTTATAGCAATCAGCCCCAGCATTTT.

The genes are TRBV7-2 and TRBJ2-2; D is perhaps TRBD2 (6 bases). The CDR3 is 18 amino acids. Germline CDR1 is SGHTA and CDR2 is FQGNSA. Trimming left V 3 bases short and J 1 base short, with 18 bases between. CDR3 sequence (DNA): TGTGCCAGCAGCTTGGGCCCTCTCGCGGGATGGAACACCGGGGAGCTGTTTTTT. Its translation: CASSLGPLAGWNTGELFF.

This clone was seen a single time. The rearrangement joins TRBV27 to TRBJ2-1; 11 positions match TRBD1. The CDR3 extends over 16 amino acids. Germline lookup yields CDR1 MNHEY and CDR2 SMNVEV (reference sequence). V was pared by 4 bases and J by 7 bases, with 9 bases of the junction left unmatched. The CDR3 DNA sequence: TGTGCCAGCAGTTCATACGGGACAGGGGGTGAGAATGAGCAGTTCTTC. This codes for CASSSYGTGGENEQFF.

The V call is TRBV19, the J call TRBJ2-2; a possible D gene is TRBD1 (5 bases). This CDR3 is 14 amino acids long. CDR1 and CDR2 from the germline V gene are LNHDA and SQIVND (reference sequence). V was pared by 5 bases and J by 2 bases, with 9 bases between. CDR3 sequence: CASSVTGNTGELFF. The CDR3 region has the DNA TGTGCCAGTAGTGTAACAGGAAACACCGGGGAGCTGTTTTTT. The entire variable domain, with the rest obtained from reference TRBV19 and TRBJ2-2, is as follows: DGGITQSPKYLFRKEGQNVTLSCEQNLNHDAMYWYRQDPGQGLRLIYYSQIVNDFQKGDIAEGYSVSREKKESFPLTVTSAQKNPTAFYLCASSVTGNTGELFFGEGSRLTVL.